What follows are 3 T cell receptor beta chains derived from one specimen sequenced in a study of T cells in Graves' hyperthyroidism and ophthalmopathy. TCR beta CDR3 regions were amplified from RNA. Using the HTBI primer set, a first-round RT-PCR was run on the TCR CDR3. MiXCR, applied by TCRdb to the multiplex PCR reads, yields one record per CDR3 protein. The repertoire includes 700,000 to 950,000 distinct CDR3 sequences, about 35% of them detected once, and around 32% sits in the top ten. Sequenced: blood. Receptors were obtained from a woman in her forties with Graves' hyperthyroidism.

Concerning this clonotype itself: This sequence may be a read error, since a much larger clone differs from it by one base. The chain links TRBV12-3 or TRBV12-4 to TRBJ1-1; no firm D call. The CDR3 spans 14 residues. Written as DNA, the CDR3 is TGTGCCAGCATTTGGACGGAATCGAACACTGGAGCTTTCTTT. This encodes CASIWTESNTGAFF.

This clonotype was counted ten times or more. The chain has TRBV20-1 and TRBJ1-1, with no clear D. The germline V gene encodes CDR1 DFQATT and CDR2 SNEGSKA (reference sequence). This CDR3 region has 12 residues. CDR3 nucleotides: TGCAGCTGCCGCGGGTCGGGCACTGAAGCTTTCTTT. Translation gives CSCRGSGTEAFF.

This clonotype was detected once. One end of the junction fails to match germline, which may point to a read error. V and J are TRBV7-9 and TRBJ1-4, with D perhaps matching TRBD1 (5 bases). The CDR3 is 16 residues long. From germline, CDR1 is SEHNR and CDR2 FQNEAQ (reference sequence). CDR3 nucleotides: TGTGCCACCAGCCCTCCCGACAGAAGCTCATATGAAAAACTGTTTTTT. It yields the protein CATSPPDRSSYEKLFF.